This entry lists 31 T cell receptor beta chains sequenced from one sample in a study of T cell repertoires in cytomegalovirus infection. TCRdb re-called the reads through MiXCR, storing one row per CDR3 protein. This table holds around 530,000 distinct CDR3 sequences, approximately 26% found once. Sequenced sample: PBMCs. The receptors were sampled from a human donor in good health (CMV status not recorded). Some clones in this sample may be carry-over from other donors' samples.

The chain joins TRBV19 to TRBJ1-4; 9 bases match TRBD1. The CDR3 length is 16 residues. J was trimmed by 1 base and V by 5 bases; bases with no gene match: 5. Germline assignment: CDR1 LNHDA and CDR2 SQIVND (reference sequence). The CDR3 sequence: CASSGQGKLTNEKLFF. The CDR3 coding sequence is TGTGCCAGTAGTGGACAGGGGAAATTAACTAATGAAAAACTGTTTTTT.

This clonotype has only a few counts. The chain employs TRBV5-6 and TRBJ2-5; D gene uncertain. This CDR3 contains 13 residues. Germline V gene lookup returns CDR1 SGHDT and CDR2 YYEEEE. Trimming pared 2 bases from V and 5 bases from J, leaving 10 bases between. The CDR3 DNA follows: TGTGCCAGCAGCTTATACGACCCTGAGACCCAGTACTTC. It codes for CASSLYDPETQYF.

This clonotype was seen many times. V gene TRBV7-2 combines with J gene TRBJ2-3; 12 positions agree with TRBD1. CDR3 length: 15 residues. CDR1 and CDR2 from the germline V gene are SGHTA and FQGNSA. Trimming at V came to 5 bases and at J to 6 bases, leaving 6 bases not matched to a gene. DNA for the CDR3: TGTGCCAGCAGCCCGGGACAGGGGGCGTGGGATACGCAGTATTTT. Residues: CASSPGQGAWDTQYF.

This rearrangement joins TRBV2 to TRBJ2-1; D is perhaps TRBD2 (5 bases). V lost 2 bases and J lost 0, with 11 bases in between. The CDR3 totals 16 residues. Germline CDR1 reads SNHLY; CDR2 reads FYNNEI. The CDR3 bases are TGTGCCAGCAGTGAAAGCGTGGACTTCTCCTACAATGAGCAGTTCTTC. This encodes CASSESVDFSYNEQFF.

V and J are TRBV6-5 and TRBJ1-5; 7 bases are shared with TRBD1. Unmatched junction bases numbered 7, after V lost 4 bases and J lost 7 bases. Germline V lookup: CDR1 MNHEY, CDR2 SVGAGI. This CDR3 spans 14 amino acids. CDR3 DNA sequence: TGTGCCAGCAGTTCTGAGAAGGGGGCACAGCCCCAGCATTTT. This codes for CASSSEKGAQPQHF.

There are a few counts of this clonotype. V and J are TRBV10-3 and TRBJ2-7; 9 bases map to TRBD1. CDR1 is ENHRY, CDR2 SYGVKD, per germline. The V segment lost 8 bases and the J segment 3 bases; nucleotides outside the gene matches: 2. The CDR3 runs 12 residues. In DNA form, the CDR3 reads TGTGCCATCTCGGACAGGGGCTACGAGCAGTACGTC. Its translation: CAISDRGYEQYV.

This rearrangement joins TRBV6-6 to TRBJ2-4, with D perhaps matching TRBD1 (6 bases). V shed 6 bases and J shed 0 bases, with 12 bases lying between them. This CDR3 region has 15 residues. CDR1 is MNHNY, CDR2 SVGAGI, per germline (reference sequence). CDR3 in amino acids: CASSQTGIAKNIQYF. CDR3 nucleotides: TGTGCCAGCAGCCAAACAGGGATAGCCAAAAACATTCAGTACTTC.

The table lists this clonotype with a few counts. This sequence joins TRBV12-3 or TRBV12-4 and TRBJ2-1, with D possibly being TRBD1 or TRBD2 (6 bases each). The CDR3 is 19 amino acids. V lost 2 bases and J 7 bases, leaving 27 bases between the germline ends. CDR3 bases: TGTGCCAGCAGTTTACGGACGGCGGGCCAGCGGAGGGGGAAAAATGAGCAGTTCTTC. Its translation is CASSLRTAGQRRGKNEQFF.

The chain uses TRBV4-1 and TRBJ1-4; no definite D call. The CDR3 runs to 13 residues. V lost 3 bases, J lost 4 bases, and 6 bases lay in between. Germline V lookup: CDR1 MGHRA, CDR2 YSYEKL. CDR3 sequence: CASSQKDNEKLFF. The CDR3 DNA is TGCGCCAGCAGCCAGAAGGATAATGAAAAACTGTTTTTT.

The chain carries TRBV5-4 and TRBJ2-1; 9 bases agree with TRBD2. The CDR3 is 16 residues long. V dropped 0 bases and J dropped 5; count of bases not matched to a gene: 6. Germline CDR1 is SGHNT and CDR2 is YYREEE (reference sequence). CDR3: CASSLGRTSAHNEQFF. For the CDR3, the DNA is TGTGCCAGCAGCTTGGGCCGGACTAGCGCCCACAATGAGCAGTTCTTC.

The chain combines TRBV10-3 with TRBJ2-1, with TRBD1 matching 9 bases. Trimming cost V 11 bases and J 8 bases; bases outside gene matches: 10. Germline V CDR1 and CDR2: ENHRY, SYGVKD. The length of the CDR3 is 13 residues. The CDR3 loop reads CASGGGQGDEQFF. CDR3 nucleotides: TGTGCCTCGGGCGGGGGACAGGGCGATGAGCAGTTCTTC.

The CDR3 DNA is TGTGCCACCAGTGATAGGTGGACGGGAAAACTGTTTTTT. Encoded protein: CATSDRWTGKLFF. The gene calls are TRBV24-1 and TRBJ1-4; no clear D gene. The V gene lost 3 bases and the J gene lost 10 bases, with 11 bases spanning the gap. The CDR3 spans 13 residues. Germline V gives CDR1 KGHDR, CDR2 SFDVKD.

The chain recombines TRBV28 with TRBJ1-2, with unresolved D. This CDR3 spans 14 amino acids. Germline V lookup: CDR1 MDHEN, CDR2 SYDVKM. Deletions cut 6 bases from V and 4 bases from J, with 15 bases between. CDR3 residues: CASSLPPGGYGYTF. The DNA of the CDR3 is TGTGCCAGCAGCCTCCCCCCCGGCGGCTATGGCTACACCTTC.

The rearrangement joins TRBV18 to TRBJ2-1; tentative D call: TRBD1 (6 bases). The V and J ends lost 5 bases and 5 bases respectively, with 10 bases between them. The CDR3 extends over 13 amino acids. Germline CDR1 KGHSH, CDR2 LQKENI. As DNA, the CDR3 is TGTGCCAGCTCAGGACAGCCCAACAATGAGCAGTTCTTC. Its translation: CASSGQPNNEQFF. Using reference TRBV18 and TRBJ2-1 for the parts outside the CDR3, the full variable domain is NAGVMQNPRHLVRRRGQEARLRCSPMKGHSHVYWYRQLPEEGLKFMVYLQKENIIDESGMPKERFSAEFPKEGPSILRIQQVVRGDSAAYFCASSGQPNNEQFFGPGTRLTVL.

J is TRBJ2-1 and V is TRBV6-2 or TRBV6-3; D unclear. CDR1 MNHEY and CDR2 SVGEGT come from the germline V gene. The V end lost 6 bases, the J end lost 7 bases, and 16 bases lay between the germline ends. This CDR3 has 14 residues. The CDR3 coding sequence is TGTGCCAGCAGCCCATGGGTGACGGTAAATGAGCAGTTCTTC. This translates into CASSPWVTVNEQFF.

V gene TRBV20-1 combines with J gene TRBJ1-4; D ambiguous. Trimming left V 6 bases short and J 7 bases short, with 9 bases between. The CDR3 length is 11 residues. Germline CDR1 and CDR2: DFQATT and SNEGSKA (reference sequence). CDR3 sequence (DNA): TGCAGTGCCGCCCCCGGTGAAAAACTGTTTTTT. It encodes CSAAPGEKLFF.

This chain's CDR3 is CASRENRLGTDTQYF. Here the CDR3 DNA reads TGTGCCAGCAGGGAAAACAGGTTAGGGACAGATACGCAGTATTTT. The chain links TRBV28 to TRBJ2-3, with TRBD1 as a possible D gene (5 bases). The germline V gene encodes CDR1 MDHEN and CDR2 SYDVKM. This CDR3 has 15 residues. Between the trimmed V and J ends, which lost 6 bases and 3 bases, there was a span of 16 bases.

V is TRBV12-3 or TRBV12-4 and J is TRBJ1-1; TRBD1 agrees at 7 bases. The CDR3 contains 14 residues. J was trimmed by 1 base and V by 8 bases; bases with no gene match: 7. The CDR3 bases are TGTGCCAGCGGGATAAGGGGGCGGAACACTGAAGCTTTCTTT. This gives the protein CASGIRGRNTEAFF.

This clonotype was counted only a few times. The rearrangement links TRBV19 to TRBJ2-2; D may be TRBD2 (5 bases). The CDR3 has 16 residues. Germline assignment: CDR1 LNHDA and CDR2 SQIVND (reference sequence). V was cut by 1 base and J by 2 bases, with 11 bases left in between. In DNA form, the CDR3 reads TGTGCCAGTAGTATAGGGGCCGGACTTAACACCGGGGAGCTGTTTTTT. Protein: CASSIGAGLNTGELFF. Based on the CDR3 plus reference TRBV19 and TRBJ2-2, the full variable domain is DGGITQSPKYLFRKEGQNVTLSCEQNLNHDAMYWYRQDPGQGLRLIYYSQIVNDFQKGDIAEGYSVSREKKESFPLTVTSAQKNPTAFYLCASSIGAGLNTGELFFGEGSRLTVL.

The chain couples TRBV19 to TRBJ1-2; the match to TRBD1 covers 7 bases. The V gene's germline CDR1 is LNHDA and CDR2 SQIVND (reference sequence). The CDR3 consists of 14 residues. Losses at the gene ends were 4 bases for V and 4 bases for J; bases not matched to a gene: 6. DNA for the CDR3: TGTGCCAGTAGTAGTGGGACAGTCGGCTATGGCTACACCTTC. It specifies CASSSGTVGYGYTF.

V is TRBV6-2 or TRBV6-3 and J is TRBJ2-2, with TRBD2 matching 11 bases. This CDR3 region has 17 residues. Germline lookup yields CDR1 MNHEY and CDR2 SVGEGT. J was trimmed by 5 bases and V by 7 bases; bases with no gene match: 12. This chain's CDR3 is CASKGTPGLAETGELFF. CDR3 DNA: TGTGCCAGCAAGGGGACTCCGGGACTAGCGGAAACCGGGGAGCTGTTTTTT.

The chain links TRBV7-3 to TRBJ2-7; 11 bases agree with TRBD1. V was clipped by 4 bases and J by 8 bases; unmatched bases: 10. CDR3 length: 15 residues. Germline CDR1 is SGHTA and CDR2 is FQGTGA. Here the CDR3 reads CASSSTPGQGVQQYF. In DNA form, the CDR3 reads TGTGCCAGCAGCTCAACACCGGGACAGGGGGTCCAGCAGTACTTC.

Here the CDR3 reads CASSDTSYQPQHF. The CDR3 DNA reads TGTGCCAGCAGTGACACATCTTATCAGCCCCAGCATTTT. V and J are TRBV6-1 and TRBJ1-5; no reliable D call. The CDR3 extends over 13 amino acids. Germline CDR1 MNHNS, CDR2 SASEGT. Trimming removed 3 bases from V and 5 bases from J, with 8 bases in between.

V usage is TRBV6-5 and J usage is TRBJ1-4, with D possibly TRBD1 on 6 matching bases. Germline loops: CDR1 MNHEY, CDR2 SVGAGI. V was shortened by 0 bases and J by 6 bases, with 20 bases between the two germline ends. The CDR3 covers 18 residues. The CDR3 DNA reads as TGTGCCAGCAGTTACTCGAGGGGGGCAGGGCGAAGGGATGAAAAACTGTTTTTT. It yields the protein CASSYSRGAGRRDEKLFF.

The chain combines TRBV15 with TRBJ2-7; 8 nucleotides line up with TRBD2. Germline CDR1 reads LNHNV; CDR2 reads YYDKDF (reference sequence). J was trimmed by 5 bases and V by 0 bases; bases with no gene match: 3. The length of the CDR3 is 14 residues. The CDR3 region is CATSRDLLADEQYF. The CDR3 DNA is TGTGCCACCAGCAGAGATTTACTAGCGGACGAGCAGTACTTC.

The gene calls are TRBV5-4 and TRBJ2-2, with D uncertain. V shed 3 bases and J shed 8 bases, with 8 bases lying between them. Germline V gives CDR1 SGHNT, CDR2 YYREEE (reference sequence). The length of the CDR3 is 12 residues. This chain's CDR3 is CASSSSGGELFF. The DNA for the CDR3 is TGTGCCAGCAGCTCGTCCGGTGGGGAGCTGTTTTTT.

This chain uses TRBV18 with TRBJ1-3; TRBD1 agrees at 8 bases. CDR1 is KGHSH and CDR2 is LQKENI in the germline V gene. After removal of 4 bases from V and 2 bases from J, the junction contained 4 bases not matched to a gene. This CDR3 comprises 15 residues. The CDR3 sequence is CASSRSDRAGNTIYF. The CDR3 DNA reads TGTGCCAGCTCACGTTCGGACAGGGCTGGAAACACCATATATTTT.

The chain has TRBV29-1 and TRBJ2-5, with no clear D. CDR1 is SQVTM and CDR2 is ANQGSEA in the germline V gene. V lost 6 bases and J lost 5, with 10 bases in between. This CDR3 region has 11 residues. DNA for the CDR3: TGCAGCGTGACCCAAAGGGAGACCCAGTACTTC. Amino acid sequence: CSVTQRETQYF.

This clonotype was seen more than once but under ten times. The V gene is TRBV12-3 or TRBV12-4, the J gene TRBJ2-2; TRBD2 is a possible D gene (6 bases). The V gene lost 8 bases and the J gene lost 0 bases, with 16 bases spanning the gap. This CDR3 has 16 residues. The CDR3: CASWSPRLANTGELFF. The CDR3 DNA reads TGTGCCAGCTGGTCCCCGCGACTAGCGAACACCGGGGAGCTGTTTTTT.

This clonotype was detected a few times. This chain connects TRBV6-2 or TRBV6-3 to TRBJ1-2; tentatively, D is TRBD1 (6 bases). Trimming took off 0 bases at V and 5 bases at J, with 16 bases between the two ends. Germline CDR1 is MNHEY and CDR2 is SVGEGT. This CDR3 spans 16 amino acids. Here the CDR3 reads CASSYSISTGHYGYTF. The CDR3 nucleotides read TGTGCCAGCAGTTACTCGATCTCTACAGGGCATTATGGCTACACCTTC.

The sample holds a few counts of this clonotype. In nucleotides, the CDR3 is TGCAGCGTTGTGGAGGGCGTCGAGCAGTACGTC. Protein: CSVVEGVEQYV. This sequence joins TRBV29-1 and TRBJ2-7; possible D gene TRBD2, 6 bases. The CDR3 has 11 residues. V was cut by 4 bases and J by 6 bases, with 10 bases left in between. CDR1 is SQVTM and CDR2 is ANQGSEA in the germline V gene.